A single T cell receptor beta chain is shown here with its context. These data come from a study of shared T cell receptors in the human thymus. Only in-frame clones appear in the TCRdb table, and some are missing; sequencing was by immunoSEQ multiplex PCR. The table shows approximately 68,000 clones, with 90% to 95% occurring only once. The CDR3 runs 17 residues. J lost 0 bases, V lost 3 bases, and 8 bases had no gene match. Germline values: CDR1 LNHDA, CDR2 SQIVND (reference sequence). V usage is TRBV19 and J usage is TRBJ1-5, with TRBD1 identical over 7 bases. The receptor was derived from a human donor. The material sequenced was thymocytes. The chain's CDR3 is CASSIGQGVYSNQPQHF. The CDR3 DNA reads TGTGCCAGTAGTATTGGCCAGGGGGTATATAGCAATCAGCCCCAGCATTTT.